This T cell receptor beta chain was found in a study of blood T cells in healthy people across ages. Trimming cost V 7 bases and J 0 bases, with 14 bases left between them. The germline V gene has CDR1 SGHVS and CDR2 FNYEAQ. The CDR3 extends over 15 amino acids. The second PCR ran about 6 to 12 cycles with a sample-barcoded 5' primer and J-beta primers. TCRdb reanalysed the 5' RACE reads using MiXCR and keeps one entry per CDR3 protein. The sample records hundreds of thousands of distinct CDR3 sequences, 55% to 75% being singletons. This chain joins TRBV7-6 and TRBJ2-3, with D unclear. Sample: blood. The clonotype was recovered from a man aged 30-40 years in good health. The CDR3 nucleotides read TGTGCCAGCACTCGGGTGGCGGTTAGCACAGATACGCAGTATTTT. Amino acids: CASTRVAVSTDTQYF.